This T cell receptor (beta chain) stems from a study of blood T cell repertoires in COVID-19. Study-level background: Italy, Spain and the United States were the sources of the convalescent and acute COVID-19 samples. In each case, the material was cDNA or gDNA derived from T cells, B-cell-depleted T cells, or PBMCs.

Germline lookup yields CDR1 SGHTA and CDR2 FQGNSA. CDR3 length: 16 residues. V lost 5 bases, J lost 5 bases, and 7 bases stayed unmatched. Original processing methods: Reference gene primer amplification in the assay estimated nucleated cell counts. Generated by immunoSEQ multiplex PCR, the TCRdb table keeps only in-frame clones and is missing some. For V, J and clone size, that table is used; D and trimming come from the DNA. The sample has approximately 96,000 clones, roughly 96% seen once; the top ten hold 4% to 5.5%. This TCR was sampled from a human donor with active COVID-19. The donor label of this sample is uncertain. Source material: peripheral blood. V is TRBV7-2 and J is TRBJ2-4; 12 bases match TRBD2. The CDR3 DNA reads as TGTGCCAGCAGCCCAAGGCGACTAGCGGGAGAAAACATTCAGTACTTC. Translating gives CASSPRRLAGENIQYF. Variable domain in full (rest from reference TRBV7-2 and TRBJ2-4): GAGVSQSPSNKVTEKGKDVELRCDPISGHTALYWYRQSLGQGLEFLIYFQGNSAPDKSGLPSDRFSAERTGGSVSTLTIQRTQQEDSAVYLCASSPRRLAGENIQYFGAGTRLSVL.